This entry features one T cell receptor (beta chain) sequence. Trimming cost V 5 bases and J 5 bases, with 12 bases left between them. The CDR3 has 14 residues. Germline V gene sequence: CDR1 MDHEN, CDR2 SYDVKM. These data are taken from a study of blood T cell repertoires in COVID-19. Study-level background: Sites across the United States, Italy and Spain contributed samples from acute and convalescent COVID-19.

Per the original data handling: Reference gene primer amplification in the assay estimated nucleated cell counts. This table comes from immunoSEQ multiplex PCR, and its TCRdb copy is limited to in-frame clones, with some not included. The DNA was the basis for D and trimming; V, J and clone size are from that table. The sample shows 150,000 to 200,000 clones, 70% to 90% of them seen only once. The receptor comes from an elderly woman in a cohort sampled during active or convalescent COVID-19. Material: peripheral blood. The chain recombines TRBV28 with TRBJ1-4; tentative D call: TRBD1 (5 bases). The CDR3 DNA reads TGTGCCAGCAGTCGAGACAGTAGGAATGAAAAACTGTTTTTT. Its protein product is CASSRDSRNEKLFF.